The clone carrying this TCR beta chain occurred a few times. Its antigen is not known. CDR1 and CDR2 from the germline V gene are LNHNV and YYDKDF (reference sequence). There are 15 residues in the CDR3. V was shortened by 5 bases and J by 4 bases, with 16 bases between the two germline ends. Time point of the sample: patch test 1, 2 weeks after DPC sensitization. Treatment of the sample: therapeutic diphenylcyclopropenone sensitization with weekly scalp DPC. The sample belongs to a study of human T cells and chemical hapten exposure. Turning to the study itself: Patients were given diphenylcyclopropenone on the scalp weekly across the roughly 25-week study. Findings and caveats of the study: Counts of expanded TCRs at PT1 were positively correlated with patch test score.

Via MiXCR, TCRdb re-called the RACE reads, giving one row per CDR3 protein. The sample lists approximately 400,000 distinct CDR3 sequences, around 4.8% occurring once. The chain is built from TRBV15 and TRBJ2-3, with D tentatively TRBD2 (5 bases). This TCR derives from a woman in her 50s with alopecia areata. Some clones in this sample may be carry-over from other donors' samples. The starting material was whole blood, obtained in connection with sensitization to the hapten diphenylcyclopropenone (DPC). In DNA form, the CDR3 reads TGTGCCACCAGCGGAGGAGAGGATGGTGCAGATACGCAGTATTTT. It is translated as CATSGGEDGADTQYF.